The TCR beta chain under discussion was sequenced for a study of blood T cell repertoires in COVID-19. Study summary: Some COVID-19 samples were acute and others convalescent; all came from the United States, Italy and Spain. Nucleic acid was either cDNA or gDNA, and it came from T cells, B-cell-depleted T cells, or PBMCs.

V lost 6 bases and J 8 bases, leaving 13 bases between the germline ends. The CDR3 is 12 amino acids. Germline V gene sequence: CDR1 MDHEN, CDR2 SYDVKM. Per the original methods: Estimated nucleated cell counts came from reference gene primer amplification. Clones were sequenced by immunoSEQ multiplex PCR, and TCRdb holds only the in-frame ones, with some missing. The V and J calls and the clone size are those of that table, but D and trimming were determined from the DNA. The sample records about 77,000 clones, 70% to 80% being singletons. The TCR sequence derives from a man between 65 and 80 years old with active or convalescent COVID-19. Material: peripheral blood. The chain links TRBV28 to TRBJ1-2; D not certain. The DNA for the CDR3 is TGTGCCAGCAGGGCGGCCGAAGAAGGCTACACCTTC. Residues: CASRAAEEGYTF.